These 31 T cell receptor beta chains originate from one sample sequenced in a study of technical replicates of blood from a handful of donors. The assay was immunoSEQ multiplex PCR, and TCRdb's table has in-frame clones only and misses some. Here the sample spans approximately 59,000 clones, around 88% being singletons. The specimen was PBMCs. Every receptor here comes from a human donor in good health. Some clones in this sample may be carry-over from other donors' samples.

CDR3 nucleotide sequence: TGTGCCAGCAGCCCCCACGGGAACACTGAAGCTTTCTTT. Encoded protein: CASSPHGNTEAFF. The chain employs TRBV4-2 and TRBJ1-1; no firm D call. With 4 bases removed from V and 1 base from J, the gap between germline ends came to 7 bases. This CDR3 is built from 13 residues. CDR1 is LGHNA and CDR2 is YNFKEQ in the germline V gene.

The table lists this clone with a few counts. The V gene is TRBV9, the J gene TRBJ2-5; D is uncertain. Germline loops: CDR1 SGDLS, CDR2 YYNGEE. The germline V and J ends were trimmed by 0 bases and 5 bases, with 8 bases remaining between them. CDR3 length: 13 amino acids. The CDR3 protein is CASSVDSRETQYF. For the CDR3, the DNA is TGTGCCAGCAGCGTAGACAGTCGGGAGACCCAGTACTTC.

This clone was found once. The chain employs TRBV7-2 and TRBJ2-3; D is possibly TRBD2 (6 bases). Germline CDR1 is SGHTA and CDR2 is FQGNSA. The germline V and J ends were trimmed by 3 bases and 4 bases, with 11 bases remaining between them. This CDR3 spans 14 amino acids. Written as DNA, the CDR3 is TGTGCCAGCAGCTTCGGGGGAAGCGCAGATACGCAGTATTTT. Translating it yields CASSFGGSADTQYF.

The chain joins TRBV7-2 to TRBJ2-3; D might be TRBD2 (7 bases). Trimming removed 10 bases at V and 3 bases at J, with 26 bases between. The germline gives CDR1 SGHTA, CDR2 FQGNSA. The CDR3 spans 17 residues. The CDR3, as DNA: TGTGCCAACCAGTTCTTCTACGGAGGGGGGGAAACAGATACGCAGTATTTT. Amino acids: CANQFFYGGGETDTQYF.

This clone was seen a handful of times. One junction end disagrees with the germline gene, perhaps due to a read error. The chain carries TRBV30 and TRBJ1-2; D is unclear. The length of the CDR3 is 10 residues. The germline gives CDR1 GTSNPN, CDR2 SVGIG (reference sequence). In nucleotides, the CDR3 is TGTGCCTGGAGTGTACAAAGATTGAACTTC. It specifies CAWSVQRLNF.

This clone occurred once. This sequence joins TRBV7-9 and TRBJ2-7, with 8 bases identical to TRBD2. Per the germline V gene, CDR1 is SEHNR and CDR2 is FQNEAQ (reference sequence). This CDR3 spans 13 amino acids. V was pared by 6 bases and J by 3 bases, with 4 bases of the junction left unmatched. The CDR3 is CASSGTRSYEQYF. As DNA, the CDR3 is TGTGCCAGCAGTGGGACTAGGAGCTACGAGCAGTACTTC. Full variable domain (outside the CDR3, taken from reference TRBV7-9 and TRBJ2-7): DTGVSQNPRHKITKRGQNVTFRCDPISEHNRLYWYRQTLGQGPEFLTYFQNEAQLEKSRLLSDRFSAERPKGSFSTLEIQRTEQGDSAMYLCASSGTRSYEQYFGPGTRLTVT.

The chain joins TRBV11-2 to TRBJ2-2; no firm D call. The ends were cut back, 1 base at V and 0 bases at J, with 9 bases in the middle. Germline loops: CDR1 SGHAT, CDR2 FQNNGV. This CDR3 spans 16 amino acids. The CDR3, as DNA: TGTGCCAGCAGCTTAGGTCCGGTAGCGAACACCGGGGAGCTGTTTTTT. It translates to CASSLGPVANTGELFF.

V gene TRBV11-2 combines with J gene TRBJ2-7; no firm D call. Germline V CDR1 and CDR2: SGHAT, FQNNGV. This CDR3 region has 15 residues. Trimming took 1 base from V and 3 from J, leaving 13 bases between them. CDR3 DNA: TGTGCCAGCAGCTTAGTTGTAGCTGGTGTCTACGAGCAGTACTTC. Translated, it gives CASSLVVAGVYEQYF.

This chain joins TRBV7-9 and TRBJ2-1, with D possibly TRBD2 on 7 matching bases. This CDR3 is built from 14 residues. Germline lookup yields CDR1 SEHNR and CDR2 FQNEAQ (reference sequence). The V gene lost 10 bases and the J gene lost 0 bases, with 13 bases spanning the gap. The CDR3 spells CATGGLNSYNEQFF. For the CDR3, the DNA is TGTGCCACCGGGGGGCTCAACTCCTACAATGAGCAGTTCTTC.

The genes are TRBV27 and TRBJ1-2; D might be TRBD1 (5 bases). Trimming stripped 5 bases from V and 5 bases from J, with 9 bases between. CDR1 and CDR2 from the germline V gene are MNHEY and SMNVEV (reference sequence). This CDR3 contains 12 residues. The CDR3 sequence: CASSPRGYGYTF. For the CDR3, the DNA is TGTGCCAGCAGTCCCCGGGGGTATGGCTACACCTTC.

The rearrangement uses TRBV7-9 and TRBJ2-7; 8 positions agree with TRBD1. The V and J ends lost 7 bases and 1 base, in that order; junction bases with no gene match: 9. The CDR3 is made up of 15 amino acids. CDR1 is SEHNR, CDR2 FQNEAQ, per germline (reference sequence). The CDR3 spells CASTQGQDGSYEQYF. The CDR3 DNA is TGTGCCAGCACCCAGGGACAGGACGGTTCCTACGAGCAGTACTTC.

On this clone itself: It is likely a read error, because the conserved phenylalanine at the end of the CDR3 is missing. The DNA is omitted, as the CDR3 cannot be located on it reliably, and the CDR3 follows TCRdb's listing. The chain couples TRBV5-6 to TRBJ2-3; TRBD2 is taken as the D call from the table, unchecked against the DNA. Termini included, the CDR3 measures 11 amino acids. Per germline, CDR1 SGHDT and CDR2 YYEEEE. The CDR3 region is CASSLAGGLCL.

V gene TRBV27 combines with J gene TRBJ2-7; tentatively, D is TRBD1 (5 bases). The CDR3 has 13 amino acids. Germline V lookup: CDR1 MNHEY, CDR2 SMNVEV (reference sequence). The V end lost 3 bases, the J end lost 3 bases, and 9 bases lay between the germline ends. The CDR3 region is CASSFDRNYEQYF. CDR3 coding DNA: TGTGCCAGCAGTTTCGACAGAAACTACGAGCAGTACTTC.

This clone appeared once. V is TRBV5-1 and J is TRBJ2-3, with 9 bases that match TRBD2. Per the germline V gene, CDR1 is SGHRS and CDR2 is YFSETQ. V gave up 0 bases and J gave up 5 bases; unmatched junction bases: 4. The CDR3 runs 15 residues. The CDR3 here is CASSLASGAGDTQYF. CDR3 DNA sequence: TGCGCCAGCAGCTTGGCTAGCGGGGCTGGAGATACGCAGTATTTT. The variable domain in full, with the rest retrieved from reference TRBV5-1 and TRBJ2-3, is KAGVTQTPRYLIKTRGQQVTLSCSPISGHRSVSWYQQTPGQGLQFLFEYFSETQRNKGNFPGRFSGRQFSNSRSEMNVSTLELGDSALYLCASSLASGAGDTQYFGPGTRLTVL.

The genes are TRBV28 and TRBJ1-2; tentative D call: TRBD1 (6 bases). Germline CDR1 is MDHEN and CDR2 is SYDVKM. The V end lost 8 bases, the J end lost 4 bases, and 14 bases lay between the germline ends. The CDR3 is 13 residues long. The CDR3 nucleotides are TGTGCCAGCGCAGCGGGGGCGCGCTATGGCTACACCTTC. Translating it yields CASAAGARYGYTF.

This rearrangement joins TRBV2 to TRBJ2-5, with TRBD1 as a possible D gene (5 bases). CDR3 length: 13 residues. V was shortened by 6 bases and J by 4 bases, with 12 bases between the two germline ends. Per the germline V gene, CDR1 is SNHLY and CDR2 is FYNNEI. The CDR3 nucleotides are TGTGCCAGCAGGTGGGGCGCCGGAGAGACCCAGTACTTC. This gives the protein CASRWGAGETQYF. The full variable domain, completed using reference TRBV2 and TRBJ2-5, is EPEVTQTPSHQVTQMGQEVILRCVPISNHLYFYWYRQILGQKVEFLVSFYNNEISEKSEIFDDQFSVERPDGSNFTLKIRSTKLEDSAMYFCASRWGAGETQYFGPGTRLLVL.

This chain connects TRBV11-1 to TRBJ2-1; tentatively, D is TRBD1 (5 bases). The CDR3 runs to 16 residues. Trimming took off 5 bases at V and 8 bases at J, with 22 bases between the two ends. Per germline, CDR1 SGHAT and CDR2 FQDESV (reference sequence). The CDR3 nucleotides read TGTGCCAGCAGCCGTCAGAACAGGATACATAGTGATGAGCAGTTCTTC. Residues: CASSRQNRIHSDEQFF.

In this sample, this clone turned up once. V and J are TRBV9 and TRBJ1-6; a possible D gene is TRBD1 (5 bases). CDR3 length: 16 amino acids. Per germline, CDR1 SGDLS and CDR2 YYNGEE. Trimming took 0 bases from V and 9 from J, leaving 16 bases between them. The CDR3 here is CASSVARGESGSPLHF. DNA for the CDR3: TGTGCCAGCAGCGTAGCTCGGGGGGAATCAGGTTCACCCCTCCACTTT.

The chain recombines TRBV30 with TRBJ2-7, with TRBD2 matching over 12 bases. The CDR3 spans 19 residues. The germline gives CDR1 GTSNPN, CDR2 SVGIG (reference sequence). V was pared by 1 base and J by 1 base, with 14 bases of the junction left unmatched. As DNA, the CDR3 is TGTGCCTGGAGTGACTATCTTCGGCTAGCGGGAGGGCGTTCCTACGAGCAGTACTTC. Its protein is CAWSDYLRLAGGRSYEQYF.

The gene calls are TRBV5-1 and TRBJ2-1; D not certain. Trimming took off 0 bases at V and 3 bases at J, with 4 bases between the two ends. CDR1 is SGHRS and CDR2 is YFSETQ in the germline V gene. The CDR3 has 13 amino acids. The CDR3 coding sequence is TGCGCCAGCAGCTTGGTCGGCTACAATGAGCAGTTCTTC. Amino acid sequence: CASSLVGYNEQFF.

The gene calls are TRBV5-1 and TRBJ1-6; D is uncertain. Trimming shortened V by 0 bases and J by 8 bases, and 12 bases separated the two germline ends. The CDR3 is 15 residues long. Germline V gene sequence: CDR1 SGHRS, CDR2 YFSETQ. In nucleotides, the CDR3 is TGCGCCAGCAGCTTGGCAAGTCCTAGATATTCACCCCTCCACTTT. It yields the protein CASSLASPRYSPLHF.

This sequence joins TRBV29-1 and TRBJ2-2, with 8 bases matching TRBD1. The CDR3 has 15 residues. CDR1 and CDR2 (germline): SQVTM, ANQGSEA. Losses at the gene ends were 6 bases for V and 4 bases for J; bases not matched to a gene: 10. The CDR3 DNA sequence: TGCAGCGTGAATCCCAGGGACAGGAGCACCGGGGAGCTGTTTTTT. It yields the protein CSVNPRDRSTGELFF.

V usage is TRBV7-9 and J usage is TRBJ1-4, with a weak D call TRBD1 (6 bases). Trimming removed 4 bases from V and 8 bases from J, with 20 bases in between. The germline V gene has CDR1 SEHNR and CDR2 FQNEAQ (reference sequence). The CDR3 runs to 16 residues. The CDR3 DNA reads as TGTGCCAGCAGCTCCTCAGCAACAGGGTTCAGAGAAAAACTGTTTTTT. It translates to CASSSSATGFREKLFF.

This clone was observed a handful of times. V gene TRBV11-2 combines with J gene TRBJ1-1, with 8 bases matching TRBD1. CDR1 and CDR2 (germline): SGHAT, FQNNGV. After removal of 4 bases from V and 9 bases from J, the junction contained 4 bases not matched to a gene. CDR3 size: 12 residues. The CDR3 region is CASSSDRVKAFF. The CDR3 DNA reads TGTGCCAGCAGCTCGGACAGGGTGAAAGCTTTCTTT.

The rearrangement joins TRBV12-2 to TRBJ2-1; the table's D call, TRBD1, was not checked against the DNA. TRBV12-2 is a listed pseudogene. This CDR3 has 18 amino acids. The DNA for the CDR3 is TGTGCAAGTCTCCCCCCTCAGGGACAGGGGGCCTCCTACAATGAGCAGTTCTTC. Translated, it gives CASLPPQGQGASYNEQFF.

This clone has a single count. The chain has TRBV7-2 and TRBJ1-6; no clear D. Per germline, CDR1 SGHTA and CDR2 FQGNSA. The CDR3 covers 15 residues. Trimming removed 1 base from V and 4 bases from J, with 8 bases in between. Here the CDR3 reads CASSLGPGYNSPLHF. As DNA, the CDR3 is TGTGCCAGCAGCTTAGGTCCGGGTTATAATTCACCCCTCCACTTT.

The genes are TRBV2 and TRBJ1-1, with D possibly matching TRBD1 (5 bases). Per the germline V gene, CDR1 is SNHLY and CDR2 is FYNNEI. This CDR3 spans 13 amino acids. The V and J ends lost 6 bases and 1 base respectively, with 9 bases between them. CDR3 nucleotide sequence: TGTGCCAGCAGGGACACAGCGAACACTGAAGCTTTCTTT. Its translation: CASRDTANTEAFF.

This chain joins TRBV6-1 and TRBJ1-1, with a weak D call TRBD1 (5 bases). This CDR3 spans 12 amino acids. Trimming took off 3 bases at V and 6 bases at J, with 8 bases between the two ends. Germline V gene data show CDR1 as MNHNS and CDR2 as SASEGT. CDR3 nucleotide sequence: TGTGCCAGCAGTGATAGGGGCGCTGAAGCTTTCTTT. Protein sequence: CASSDRGAEAFF.

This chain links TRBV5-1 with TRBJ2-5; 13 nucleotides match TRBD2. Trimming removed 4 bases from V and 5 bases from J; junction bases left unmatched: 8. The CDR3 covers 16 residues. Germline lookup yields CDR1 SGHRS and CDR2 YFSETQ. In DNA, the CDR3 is TGCGCCAGCAGCGGAACTAGCGGGGGGGTTCTCGAGACCCAGTACTTC. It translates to CASSGTSGGVLETQYF.

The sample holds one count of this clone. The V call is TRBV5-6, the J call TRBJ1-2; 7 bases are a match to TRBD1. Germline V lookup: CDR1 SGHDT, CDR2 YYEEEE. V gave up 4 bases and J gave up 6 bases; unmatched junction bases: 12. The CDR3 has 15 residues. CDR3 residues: CASSGITTGSNGYTF. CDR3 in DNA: TGTGCCAGCAGCGGAATCACGACAGGGTCGAATGGCTACACCTTC.

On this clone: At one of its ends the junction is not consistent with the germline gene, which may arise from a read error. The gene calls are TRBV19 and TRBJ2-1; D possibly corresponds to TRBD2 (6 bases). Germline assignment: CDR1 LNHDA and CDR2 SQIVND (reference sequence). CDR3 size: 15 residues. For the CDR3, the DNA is TGTGCCAGTAGTCTCCTTAGCGGACCAAGCAATAAGCAGTTCTTC. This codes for CASSLLSGPSNKQFF.